This T cell receptor beta chain is drawn from a study of Ad26.COV2.S vaccination and SARS-CoV-2 variants. Overall study context: Dosing was one shot or two shots 56 days apart.

This CDR3 spans 18 amino acids. About this clone itself: The antigen is unknown.

Treatment in this sample: around 19 received Ad26.COV2.S at low or high dose, single or two shots; roughly five received placebo; per-sample allocation not given. At day 63 after the first vaccine or placebo injection, samples were drawn. The study, taken as a whole, reports: Following vaccination, spike-specific CD8+ and CD4+ T cell responses reportedly exhibited substantial breadth.

TCRdb's copy holds only in-frame clones and misses some; the assay was immunoSEQ multiplex PCR. The sample has approximately 340,000 clones, about 85% seen once. The receptor was derived from a person between 18 and 60 years old who received the Ad26.COV2.S COVID-19 vaccine or a placebo. V is TRBV21-1 and J is TRBJ2-7; the D call in the table, TRBD1, was not verified against the DNA. TRBV21-1 is designated a pseudogene. The input for sequencing was peripheral blood, taken in a trial of Ad26.COV2.S vaccine versus placebo. DNA of the CDR3: TGTGCCAGCAGGAACTGGACAGGGGACCTCCCGCCCCCAGAACAGCAGTACTTC. Its protein is CASRNWTGDLPPPEQQYF.